The 17 T cell receptor beta chains reported below all come from one sample, sequenced in a study of blood T cell repertoires in COVID-19. Method: immunoSEQ multiplex PCR; TCRdb's copy keeps in-frame clones and lacks some. The sample carries tens of thousands of clones, 80% to 90% recorded once. Material for sequencing was peripheral blood. The receptors were gathered from a man aged 55 to 70 with acute or convalescent COVID-19.

This clone has just one count. This rearrangement joins TRBV7-6 to TRBJ2-5; 7 bases line up with TRBD2. Germline-derived CDR1 and CDR2 are SGHVS and FNYEAQ. The CDR3 is 15 residues long. V shed 5 bases and J 5 bases; nucleotides not matched to a gene: 11. The CDR3 sequence is CASSPTGGIAETQYF. CDR3 DNA: TGTGCCAGCAGCCCCACCGGGGGGATCGCGGAGACCCAGTACTTC. Combining the CDR3 with reference TRBV7-6 and TRBJ2-5 gives the whole variable domain GAGVSQSPRYKVTKRGQDVALRCDPISGHVSLYWYRQALGQGPEFLTYFNYEAQQDKSGLPNDRFSAERPEGSISTLTIQRTEQRDSAMYRCASSPTGGIAETQYFGPGTRLLVL.

The chain employs TRBV7-9 and TRBJ2-7; D not certain. In germline, CDR1 is SEHNR, CDR2 FQNEAQ (reference sequence). The CDR3 is 15 residues long. Trimming took 5 bases from V and 0 from J, leaving 14 bases between them. The chain's CDR3 is CASSLGVDSSYEQYF. CDR3 DNA: TGTGCCAGCAGCCTCGGAGTAGATAGCTCCTACGAGCAGTACTTC. The whole variable domain, remainder taken from reference TRBV7-9 and TRBJ2-7, is DTGVSQNPRHKITKRGQNVTFRCDPISEHNRLYWYRQTLGQGPEFLTYFQNEAQLEKSRLLSDRFSAERPKGSFSTLEIQRTEQGDSAMYLCASSLGVDSSYEQYFGPGTRLTVT.

The gene calls are TRBV3-1 (or the pseudogene TRBV3-2) and TRBJ2-6; D is possibly TRBD1 (6 bases). CDR1 and CDR2 from the germline V gene are LGHDT and YNNKEL (reference sequence). The CDR3 contains 16 residues. The V and J ends lost 4 bases and 2 bases respectively, with 12 bases between them. The DNA of the CDR3 is TGTGCCAGCAGCCCAGGAACAGGGACTGGGGCCAACGTCCTGACTTTC. This encodes CASSPGTGTGANVLTF.

The chain recombines TRBV6-5 with TRBJ2-7; TRBD1 matches at 8 bases. The V gene's germline CDR1 is MNHEY and CDR2 SVGAGI. This CDR3 region has 13 residues. V lost 10 bases and J lost 3; bases outside the gene matches: 8. The CDR3 sequence: CAKKTGVDYEQYF. In DNA form, the CDR3 reads TGTGCCAAGAAGACAGGGGTCGACTACGAGCAGTACTTC.

This chain connects TRBV7-2 to TRBJ1-5; 9 nucleotides agree with TRBD1. With V trimmed by 3 bases and J by 5 bases, 2 bases remained unmatched. Germline V gene data show CDR1 as SGHTA and CDR2 as FQGNSA. The CDR3 has 14 residues. The CDR3 DNA reads as TGTGCCAGCAGCTTTAGACAGGGGGATCAGCCCCAGCATTTT. Its translation: CASSFRQGDQPQHF. Full variable domain (rest looked up from reference TRBV7-2 and TRBJ1-5): GAGVSQSPSNKVTEKGKDVELRCDPISGHTALYWYRQSLGQGLEFLIYFQGNSAPDKSGLPSDRFSAERTGGSVSTLTIQRTQQEDSAVYLCASSFRQGDQPQHFGDGTRLSIL.

This sequence joins TRBV12-2 and TRBJ1-6; no DNA check was done on the table's D call, TRBD1. TRBV12-2 is deemed a pseudogene. This CDR3 contains 18 residues. For the CDR3, the DNA is TGTGCAAGTCGCTTAGGGACAAGACGTATTATACCGGATTCACCCCTCCACTTT. As protein: CASRLGTRRIIPDSPLHF.

This chain uses TRBV5-6 with TRBJ2-3, with D possibly being TRBD2 (10 bases). Germline CDR1 reads SGHDT; CDR2 reads YYEEEE. V lost 7 bases to trimming and J lost 6 bases, with 18 bases between them. The CDR3 is 14 amino acids. CDR3 bases: TGTGCCAGCGAACTAGCGGGGACAGGGGATACGCAGTATTTT. Protein sequence: CASELAGTGDTQYF.

In its sample, this clone was seen once. The chain couples TRBV12-3 or TRBV12-4 to TRBJ2-3; TRBD1 might be the D (7 bases). CDR3 size: 13 residues. V was shortened by 10 bases and J by 4 bases, with 15 bases between the two germline ends. CDR3 in DNA: TGTGCCACAGGAGGGGGCCATCCAGATACGCAGTATTTT. As protein: CATGGGHPDTQYF.

The chain joins TRBV12-5 to TRBJ1-2, with TRBD1 identical over 8 bases. Germline V CDR1 and CDR2: LGHNT, FRNRAP. Trimming at V came to 6 bases and at J to 2 bases, leaving 8 bases not matched to a gene. This CDR3 spans 15 amino acids. The chain's CDR3 is CASGEGQGKNYGYTF. CDR3 coding DNA: TGTGCTAGTGGCGAAGGACAGGGAAAAAACTATGGCTACACCTTC.

The chain employs TRBV5-6 and TRBJ2-7, with D maybe TRBD2 (5 bases). The CDR3 has 14 residues. CDR1 SGHDT and CDR2 YYEEEE come from the germline V gene. Trimming pared 4 bases from V and 2 bases from J, leaving 13 bases between. Written as DNA, the CDR3 is TGTGCCAGCAGCGCCGCTAGCAGACCCTACGAGCAGTACTTC. It encodes CASSAASRPYEQYF.

Here the CDR3 reads CASRPGGGEGNQPQHF. The CDR3 coding sequence is TGTGCCAGCAGACCAGGGGGCGGCGAAGGCAATCAGCCCCAGCATTTT. The chain employs TRBV27 and TRBJ1-5; 8 bases line up with TRBD1. Germline lookup yields CDR1 MNHEY and CDR2 SMNVEV (reference sequence). The junction had 9 bases not matched to a gene; V was cut back by 6 bases and J by 2 bases. This CDR3 contains 16 residues.

The chain combines TRBV2 with TRBJ2-1; 10 bases agree with TRBD2. The ends lost 6 bases at V and 1 base at J; junction bases unmatched: 12. Germline lookup yields CDR1 SNHLY and CDR2 FYNNEI. The CDR3 runs to 18 residues. The CDR3 protein is CASRRSGRALGSYNEQFF. The CDR3, as DNA: TGTGCCAGCAGGAGAAGCGGGAGGGCCCTTGGGTCCTACAATGAGCAGTTCTTC.

This clone has a single count. V is TRBV4-1 and J is TRBJ1-2; 8 nucleotides agree with TRBD1. The germline CDR1 and CDR2 sequences are MGHRA and YSYEKL. The V gene end was trimmed by 2 bases and the J gene end by 4 bases; junction bases not matched to a gene: 6. This CDR3 has 15 residues. The CDR3 DNA follows: TGCGCCAGCAGCCAACAACGGACAGGGCTCTATGGCTACACCTTC. This translates into CASSQQRTGLYGYTF.

The DNA of the CDR3 is TGTGCCAGCAGCTTTCAGGGAACTAACACTGAAGCTTTCTTT. Its protein product is CASSFQGTNTEAFF. The chain recombines TRBV7-2 with TRBJ1-1; a weak D match, TRBD1 (5 bases). The CDR3 contains 14 residues. V was shortened by 3 bases and J by 2 bases, with 10 bases between the two germline ends. Per germline, CDR1 SGHTA and CDR2 FQGNSA.

V is TRBV7-2 and J is TRBJ1-1; D ambiguous. The CDR3 extends over 14 amino acids. The V gene lost 1 base and the J gene lost 6 bases, with 12 bases spanning the gap. Germline CDR1 reads SGHTA; CDR2 reads FQGNSA. The DNA for the CDR3 is TGTGCCAGCAGCTTAGGCGCCCGGAGCTCTGAAGCTTTCTTT. This gives the protein CASSLGARSSEAFF.

The chain uses TRBV3-1 (or the pseudogene TRBV3-2) and TRBJ1-2, with D tentatively TRBD1 (5 bases). Trimming stripped 0 bases from V and 8 bases from J, with 7 bases between. CDR1 is LGHDT and CDR2 is YNNKEL in the germline V gene (reference sequence). The CDR3 contains 12 residues. The CDR3 coding sequence is TGTGCCAGCAGCCAAGAGTCAGGGGGCTACACCTTC. It translates to CASSQESGGYTF.

This rearrangement joins TRBV3-1 (or the pseudogene TRBV3-2) to TRBJ2-1, with D hard to call. The V end lost 0 bases, the J end lost 4 bases, and 4 bases lay between the germline ends. The germline CDR1 and CDR2 sequences are LGHDT and YNNKEL (reference sequence). The CDR3 runs 13 residues. The CDR3 here is CASSQDPYNEQFF. The CDR3 DNA follows: TGTGCCAGCAGCCAAGACCCTTACAATGAGCAGTTCTTC.